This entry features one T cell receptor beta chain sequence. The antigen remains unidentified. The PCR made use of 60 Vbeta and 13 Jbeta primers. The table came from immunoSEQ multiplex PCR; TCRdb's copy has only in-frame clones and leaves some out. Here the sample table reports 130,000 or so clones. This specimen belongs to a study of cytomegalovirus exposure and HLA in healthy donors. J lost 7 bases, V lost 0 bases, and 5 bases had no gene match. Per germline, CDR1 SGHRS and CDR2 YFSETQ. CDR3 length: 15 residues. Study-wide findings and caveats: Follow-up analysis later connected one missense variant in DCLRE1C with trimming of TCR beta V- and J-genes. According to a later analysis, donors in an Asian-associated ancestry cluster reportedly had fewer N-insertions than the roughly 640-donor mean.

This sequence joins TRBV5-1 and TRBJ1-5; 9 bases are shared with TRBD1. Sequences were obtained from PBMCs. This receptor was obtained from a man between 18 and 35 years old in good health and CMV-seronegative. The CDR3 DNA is TGCGCCAGCAGCTTGGGGGACAGGGATAGCCAGCCCCAGCATTTT. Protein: CASSLGDRDSQPQHF.